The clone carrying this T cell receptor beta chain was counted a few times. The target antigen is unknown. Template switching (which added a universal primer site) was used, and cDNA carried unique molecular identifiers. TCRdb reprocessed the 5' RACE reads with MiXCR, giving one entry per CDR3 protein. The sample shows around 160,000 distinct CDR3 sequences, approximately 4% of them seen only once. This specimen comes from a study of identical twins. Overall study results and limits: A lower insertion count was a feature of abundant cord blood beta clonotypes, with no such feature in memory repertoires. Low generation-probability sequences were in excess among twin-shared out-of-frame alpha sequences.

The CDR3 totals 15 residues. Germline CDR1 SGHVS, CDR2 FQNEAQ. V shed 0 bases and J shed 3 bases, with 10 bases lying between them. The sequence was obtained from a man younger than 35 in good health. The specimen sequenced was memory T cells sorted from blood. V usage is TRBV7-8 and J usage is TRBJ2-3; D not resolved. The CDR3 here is CASSLAPRGTDTQYF. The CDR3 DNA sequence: TGTGCCAGCAGCTTAGCGCCTCGCGGTACAGATACGCAGTATTTT.